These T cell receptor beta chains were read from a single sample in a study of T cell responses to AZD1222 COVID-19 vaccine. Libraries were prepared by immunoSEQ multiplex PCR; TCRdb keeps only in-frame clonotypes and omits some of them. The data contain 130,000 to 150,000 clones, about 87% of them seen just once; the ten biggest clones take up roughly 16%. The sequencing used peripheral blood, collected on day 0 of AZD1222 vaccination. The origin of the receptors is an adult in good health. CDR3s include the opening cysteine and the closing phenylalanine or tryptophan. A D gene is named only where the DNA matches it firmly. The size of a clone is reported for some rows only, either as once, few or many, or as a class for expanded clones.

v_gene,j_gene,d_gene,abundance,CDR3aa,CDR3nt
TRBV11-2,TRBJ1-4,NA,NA,CASGDRKTNEKLFF,TGTGCCAGCGGCGACAGGAAAACTAATGAAAAACTGTTTTTT
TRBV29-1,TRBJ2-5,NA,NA,CSAQLGSGQETQYF,TGCAGCGCCCAACTCGGGTCAGGTCAAGAGACCCAGTACTTC
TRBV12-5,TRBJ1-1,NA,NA,CASGFDYTEAFF,TGTGCTAGTGGTTTTGATTACACTGAAGCTTTCTTT
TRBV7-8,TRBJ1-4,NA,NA,CASSLGVEGIAFF,TGTGCCAGCAGCTTAGGGGTTGAGGGTATTGCGTTTTTT
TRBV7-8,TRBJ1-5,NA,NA,CASSLSGGRSNQPQHF,TGTGCCAGCAGCTTATCTGGGGGCAGGAGCAATCAGCCCCAGCATTTT
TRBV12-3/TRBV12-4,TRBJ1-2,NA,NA,CASSPSGYGYTF,TGTGCCAGCAGTCCCAGCGGCTATGGCTACACCTTC
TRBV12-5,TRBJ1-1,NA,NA,CASGLNIYTEAFF,TGTGCTAGTGGTTTGAACATTTACACTGAAGCTTTCTTT
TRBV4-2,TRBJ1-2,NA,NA,CASSQGRRQALTGYTF,TGTGCCAGCAGCCAAGGGAGGAGGCAGGCGTTGACTGGCTACACCTTC
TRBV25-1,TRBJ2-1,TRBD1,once,CASSESGTGKANEQFF,TGTGCCAGCAGTGAGTCCGGGACAGGGAAGGCAAATGAGCAGTTCTTC
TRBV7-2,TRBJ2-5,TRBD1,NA,CASSTQGLGQETQYF,TGTGCCAGCAGCACACAGGGGTTGGGGCAAGAGACCCAGTACTTC
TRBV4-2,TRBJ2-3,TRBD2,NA,CASSHGLAGGGSTDTQYF,TGTGCCAGCAGCCACGGGCTAGCGGGGGGGGGTAGCACAGATACGCAGTATTTT
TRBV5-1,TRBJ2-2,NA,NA,CASSSQPAGGGNGELFF,TGCGCCAGCAGCTCGCAACCCGCCGGAGGGGGTAACGGAGAGCTGTTTTTT
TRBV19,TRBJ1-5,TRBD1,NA,CASSIVQGAQPQHF,TGTGCCAGTAGTATAGTACAGGGGGCTCAGCCCCAGCATTTT
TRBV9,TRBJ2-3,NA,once,CASSPHPDTQYF,TGTGCCAGCAGCCCTCATCCAGATACGCAGTATTTT
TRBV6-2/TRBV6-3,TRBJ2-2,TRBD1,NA,CASSTPGQGSPGELFF,TGTGCCAGCAGCACTCCGGGACAGGGGAGCCCCGGGGAGCTGTTTTTT
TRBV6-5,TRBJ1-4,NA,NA,CASSRDTGKLFF,TGTGCCAGCAGCCGAGACACGGGGAAACTGTTTTTT
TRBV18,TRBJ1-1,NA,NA,CASSPRQEMNTEAFF,TGTGCCAGCTCACCAAGACAGGAGATGAACACTGAAGCTTTCTTT